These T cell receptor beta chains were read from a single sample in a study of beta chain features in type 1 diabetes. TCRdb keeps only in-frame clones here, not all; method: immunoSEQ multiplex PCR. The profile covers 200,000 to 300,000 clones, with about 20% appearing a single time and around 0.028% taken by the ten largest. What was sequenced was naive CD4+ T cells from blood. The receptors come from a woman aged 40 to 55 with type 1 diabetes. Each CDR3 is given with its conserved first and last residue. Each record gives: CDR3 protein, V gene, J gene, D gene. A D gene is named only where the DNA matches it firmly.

CASSQEQGYIQYF,TRBV4-1,TRBJ2-4,TRBD1
CASSQDLAGGPAQETQYF,TRBV4-3,TRBJ2-5,TRBD2
CASSPGDRVAFF,TRBV18,TRBJ1-1,TRBD1
CASSFGTNYGYTF,TRBV7-2,TRBJ1-2,-
CAISRDRGFDYGYTF,TRBV10-3,TRBJ1-2,TRBD1
CASTLRPDSQETQYF,TRBV5-6,TRBJ2-5,-
CASSQDKAGQDTQYF,TRBV4-2,TRBJ2-3,-
CASSPGQAGPYEQYF,TRBV5-1,TRBJ2-7,TRBD1
CASSVGDTNQPQHF,TRBV9,TRBJ1-5,-
CSGSRDRDNEQFF,TRBV29-1,TRBJ2-1,TRBD1
CASRRTGVTGELFF,TRBV9,TRBJ2-2,TRBD1
CASSQGGQGINREKLFF,TRBV4-2,TRBJ1-4,TRBD1
CASSTSGVSETQYF,TRBV5-4,TRBJ2-5,-
CASSATPGTEAFF,TRBV6-6,TRBJ1-1,-
CASSLTGGNTEAFF,TRBV5-6,TRBJ1-1,TRBD1
CSVERGGETQYF,TRBV29-1,TRBJ2-5,-
CASSPGQSNQPQHF,TRBV6-5,TRBJ1-5,-
CASSGGVAGLLGELFF,TRBV25-1,TRBJ2-2,TRBD2
CASSLNQGRVTEAFF,TRBV5-4,TRBJ1-1,-
CASRLLNQPQHF,TRBV28,TRBJ1-5,-
CAWTAGGAGANVLTF,TRBV30,TRBJ2-6,-
CAWRRESGLGHYEQYF,TRBV30,TRBJ2-7,TRBD2